Listed here is a single T cell receptor (beta chain). This entry is derived from a study of control samples from healthy donors and cancer patients. The method was immunoSEQ multiplex PCR; TCRdb's version includes in-frame clones alone and lacks a portion of them. The data hold more than 75,000 clones, with 75% to 85% observed a single time. The TCR sequence derives from a woman under 40 in good health. Specimen: blood.

The CDR3 loop is CASSQERWGTYGYTF. CDR3 coding DNA: TGTGCCAGCAGCCAAGAACGTTGGGGCACCTATGGCTACACCTTC. The chain couples TRBV4-2 to TRBJ1-2, with a weak D call TRBD1 (5 bases). The CDR3 extends over 15 amino acids. Germline CDR1 and CDR2: LGHNA and YNFKEQ. Trimming stripped 0 bases from V and 4 bases from J, with 12 bases between.